This T cell receptor (beta chain) was observed in a study of control samples from healthy donors and cancer patients (dated by TCRdb to 2020 to 2021). The library was prepared using the immunoSEQ multiplex PCR assay. TCRdb's version of the immuneACCESS table is confined to in-frame rearrangements and falls short of the full clone set. An unresolved V gene accounts for under half of the shortfall where checked; the remainder is of unknown origin. Recorded for this sample are around 150,000 clones; just over 95% of them occurred a single time. Of the sample, just over 1% falls within the top ten clones. A word on this clone: Its cognate antigen has yet to be identified. No much larger clonotype is one base removed from it; base qualities were not supplied.

Trimming costs V 1 base and J 8 bases, and their ends lie 11 bases apart. The CDR3 measures 13 amino acids from cysteine to phenylalanine. The entry retains the CDR3 DNA only, 39 bases that are in frame from base 1. As encoded in the germline V gene, CDR1 is LGHNT while CDR2 is FRNRAP. Sample: blood. The V and J genes are TRBV12-5 and TRBJ1-1, with the D gene too uncertain to name. The clonotype originates from a woman younger than 45 in good health. The sequenced DNA is TGTGCTAGTGGTTTGGCCTGGGGTGGGGAAGCTTTCTTT. The encoded protein is CASGLAWGGEAFF.